This TCR beta chain comes out of a study of T cell responses to AZD1222 COVID-19 vaccine. Findings of the study overall: Donors, mostly white British, included more females; clonal diversity was possibly underestimated. It was only after the peak T cell response that any repertoires were sampled.

The assay was immunoSEQ multiplex PCR, and TCRdb's table has in-frame clones only and misses some. This sample has about 180,000 clones, with over 75% found just once. Germline V lookup: CDR1 SGHDT, CDR2 YYEEEE. The trim removed 3 bases at V and 8 bases at J, leaving 2 bases unmatched. This CDR3 contains 13 residues. Concerning this clone itself: Its target is unknown.

Sequenced here: peripheral blood, sampled on day 0 of AZD1222 vaccination. The gene calls are TRBV5-6 and TRBJ1-2; 12 bases are shared with TRBD1. This receptor was obtained from an adult in good health. CDR3: CASSWGTGGGYTF. The CDR3 nucleotides are TGTGCCAGCAGCTGGGGGACAGGGGGCGGCTACACCTTC.